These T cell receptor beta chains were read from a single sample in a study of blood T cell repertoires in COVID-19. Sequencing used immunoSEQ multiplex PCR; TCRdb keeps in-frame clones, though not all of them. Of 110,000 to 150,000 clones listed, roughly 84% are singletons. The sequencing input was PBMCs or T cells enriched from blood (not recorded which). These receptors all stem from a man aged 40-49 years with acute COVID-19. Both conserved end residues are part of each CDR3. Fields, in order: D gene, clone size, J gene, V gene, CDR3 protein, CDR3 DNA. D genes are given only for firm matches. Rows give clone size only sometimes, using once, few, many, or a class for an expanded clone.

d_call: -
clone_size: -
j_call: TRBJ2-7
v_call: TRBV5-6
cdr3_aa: CASSLGSGAYEQYF
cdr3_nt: TGTGCCAGCAGCTTGGGGTCAGGGGCCTACGAGCAGTACTTC

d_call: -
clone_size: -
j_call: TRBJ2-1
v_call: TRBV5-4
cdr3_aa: CASSLAGGIWDEQFF
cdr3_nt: TGTGCCAGCAGCTTGGCAGGGGGGATATGGGATGAGCAGTTCTTC

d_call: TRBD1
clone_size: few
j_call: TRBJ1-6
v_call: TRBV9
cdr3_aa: CASSAGQGIDSPLHF
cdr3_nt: TGTGCCAGCAGCGCCGGACAGGGCATCGATTCACCCCTCCACTTT

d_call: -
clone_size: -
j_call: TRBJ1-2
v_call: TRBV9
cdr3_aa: CASTPRGYDGYTF
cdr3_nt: TGTGCCAGCACCCCAAGGGGGTATGATGGCTACACCTTC

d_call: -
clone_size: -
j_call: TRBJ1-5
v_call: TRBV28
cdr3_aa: CASRTGLGGGNQPQHF
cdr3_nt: TGTGCCAGCAGGACGGGACTTGGGGGAGGCAATCAGCCCCAGCATTTT

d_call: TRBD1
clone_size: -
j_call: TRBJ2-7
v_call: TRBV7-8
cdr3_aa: CASSVGTGAGYEQYF
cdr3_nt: TGTGCCAGCAGCGTAGGGACAGGGGCTGGCTACGAGCAGTACTTC

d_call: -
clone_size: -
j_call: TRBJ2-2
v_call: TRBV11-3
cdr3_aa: CASSRSTGTGELFF
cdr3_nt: TGTGCCAGCAGCCGAAGTACAGGGACCGGGGAGCTGTTTTTT

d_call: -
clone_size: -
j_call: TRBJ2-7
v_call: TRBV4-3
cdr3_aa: CASSPGQTYEQYF
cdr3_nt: TGCGCCAGCAGCCCCGGACAGACCTACGAGCAGTACTTC

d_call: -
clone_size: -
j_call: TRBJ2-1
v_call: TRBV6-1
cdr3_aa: CASSEWAEQFF
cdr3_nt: TGTGCCAGCAGTGAATGGGCCGAGCAGTTCTTC

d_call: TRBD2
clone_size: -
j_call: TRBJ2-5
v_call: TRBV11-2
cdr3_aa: CASSLSTGGGAYETQYF
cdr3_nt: TGTGCCAGCAGCTTAAGTACCGGCGGGGGGGCTTATGAGACCCAGTACTTC

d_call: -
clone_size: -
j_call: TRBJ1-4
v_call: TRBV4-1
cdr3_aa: CASSQVPPKKLFF
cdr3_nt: TGCGCCAGCAGCCAAGTGCCCCCTAAAAAACTGTTTTTT

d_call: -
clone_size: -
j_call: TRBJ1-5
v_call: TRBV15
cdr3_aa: CATSRDPTGGQPQHF
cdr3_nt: TGTGCCACCAGCAGAGATCCGACCGGCGGGCAGCCCCAGCATTTT

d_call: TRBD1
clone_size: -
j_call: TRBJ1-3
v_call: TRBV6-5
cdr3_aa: CASSRGRDTIYF
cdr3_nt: TGTGCCAGCAGTAGGGGGCGGGACACCATATATTTT

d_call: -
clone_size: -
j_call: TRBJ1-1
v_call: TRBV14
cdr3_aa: CASSQDPGDNTEAFF
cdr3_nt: TGTGCCAGCAGCCAAGATCCAGGGGATAACACTGAAGCTTTCTTT

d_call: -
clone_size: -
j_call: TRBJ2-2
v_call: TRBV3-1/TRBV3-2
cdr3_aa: CASSPSGIGELFF
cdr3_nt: TGTGCCAGCAGCCCGAGCGGAATCGGGGAGCTGTTTTTT

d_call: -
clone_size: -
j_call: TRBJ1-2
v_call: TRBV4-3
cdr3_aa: CASSQDAEINYGYTF
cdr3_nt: TGCGCCAGCAGCCAAGATGCGGAGATAAACTATGGCTACACCTTC

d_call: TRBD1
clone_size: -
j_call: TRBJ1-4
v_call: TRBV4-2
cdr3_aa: CASSQDLIRGGGAGLTPFF
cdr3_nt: TGTGCCAGCAGCCAAGATCTGATTCGTGGAGGGGGCGCAGGATTGACCCCGTTTTTT

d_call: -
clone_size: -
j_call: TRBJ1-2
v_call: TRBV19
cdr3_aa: CASSISSIGANYGYTF
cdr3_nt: TGTGCCAGTAGTATCAGCTCGATAGGGGCTAACTATGGCTACACCTTC

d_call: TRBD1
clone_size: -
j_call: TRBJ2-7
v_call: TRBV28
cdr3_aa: CASSFGTVSYEQYF
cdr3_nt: TGTGCCAGCAGTTTCGGGACAGTCTCCTACGAGCAGTACTTC

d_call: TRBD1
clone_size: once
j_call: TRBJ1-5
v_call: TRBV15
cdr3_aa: CATSQGTAYNQPQHF
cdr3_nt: TGTGCCACCAGCCAAGGGACAGCGTATAATCAGCCCCAGCATTTT

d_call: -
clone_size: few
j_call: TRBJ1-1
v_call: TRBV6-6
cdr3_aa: CASRERTLANTEAFF
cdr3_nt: TGTGCCAGCAGAGAGAGAACCCTCGCCAACACTGAAGCTTTCTTT

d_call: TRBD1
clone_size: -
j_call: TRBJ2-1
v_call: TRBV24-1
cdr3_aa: CATSDPGTGFEQFF
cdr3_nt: TGTGCCACCAGTGACCCCGGGACAGGGTTTGAGCAGTTCTTC

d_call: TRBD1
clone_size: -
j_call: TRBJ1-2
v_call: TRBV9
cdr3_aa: CASSVGPRTGPGYGYTF
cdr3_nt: TGTGCCAGCAGCGTAGGTCCGAGGACAGGCCCGGGCTATGGCTACACCTTC

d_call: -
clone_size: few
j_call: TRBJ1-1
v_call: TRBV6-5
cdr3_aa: CASRAGPHTEAFF
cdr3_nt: TGTGCCAGCAGAGCGGGACCGCACACTGAAGCTTTCTTT

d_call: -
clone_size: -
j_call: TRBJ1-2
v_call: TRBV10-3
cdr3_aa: CAISDAGRELYGYTF
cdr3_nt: TGTGCCATCAGTGATGCGGGGCGCGAGTTATATGGCTACACCTTC